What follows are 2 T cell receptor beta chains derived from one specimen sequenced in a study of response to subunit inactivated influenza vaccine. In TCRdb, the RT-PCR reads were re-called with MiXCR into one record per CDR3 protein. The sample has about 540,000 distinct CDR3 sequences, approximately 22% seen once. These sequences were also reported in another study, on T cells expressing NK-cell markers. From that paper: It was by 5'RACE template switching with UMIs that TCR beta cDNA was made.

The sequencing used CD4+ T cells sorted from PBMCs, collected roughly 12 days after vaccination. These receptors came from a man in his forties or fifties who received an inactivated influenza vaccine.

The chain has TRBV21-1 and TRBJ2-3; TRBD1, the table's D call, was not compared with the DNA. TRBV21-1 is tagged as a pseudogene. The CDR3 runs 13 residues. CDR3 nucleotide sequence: TGTGCCAGCAGCAAATGGGGCGGAGATACGCAGTATTTT. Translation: CASSKWGGDTQYF.

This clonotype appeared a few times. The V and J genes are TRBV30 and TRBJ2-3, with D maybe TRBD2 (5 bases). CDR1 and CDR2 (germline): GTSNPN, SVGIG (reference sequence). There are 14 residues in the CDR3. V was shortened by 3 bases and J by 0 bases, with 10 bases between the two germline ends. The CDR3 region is CAWRGSYSTDTQYF. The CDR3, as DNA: TGTGCCTGGAGGGGGAGTTATAGCACAGATACGCAGTATTTT.